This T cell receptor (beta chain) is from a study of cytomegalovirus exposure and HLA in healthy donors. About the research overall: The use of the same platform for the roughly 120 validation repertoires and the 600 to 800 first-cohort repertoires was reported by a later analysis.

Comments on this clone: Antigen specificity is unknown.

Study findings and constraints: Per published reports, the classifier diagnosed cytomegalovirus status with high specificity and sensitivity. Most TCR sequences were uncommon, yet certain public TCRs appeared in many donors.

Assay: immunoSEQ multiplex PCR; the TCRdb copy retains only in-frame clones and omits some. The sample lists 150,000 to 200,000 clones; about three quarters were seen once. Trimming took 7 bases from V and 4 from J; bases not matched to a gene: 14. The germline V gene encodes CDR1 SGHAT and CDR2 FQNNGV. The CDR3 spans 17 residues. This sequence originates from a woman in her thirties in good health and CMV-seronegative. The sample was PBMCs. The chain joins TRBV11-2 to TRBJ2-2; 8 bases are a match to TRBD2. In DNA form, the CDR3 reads TGTGCCAGCACCATACTAGGACTAGCCGTTGGCACCGGGGAGCTGTTTTTT. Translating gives CASTILGLAVGTGELFF.